Listed below are T cell receptor beta chains from one sample, sequenced in a study of T cell repertoires in cytomegalovirus infection. From the reads, TCRdb called clonotypes with MiXCR, one entry per CDR3 protein. Of a few hundred thousand distinct CDR3 sequences listed, over 20% are singletons. The sequenced sample was CD8+ T cells from PBMCs. Receptors originate from a human donor in good health (CMV status not recorded). Some clones in this sample may be carry-over from other donors' samples. Both conserved end residues are part of each CDR3. The D gene is left open where the match is weak. Where a row states a size, it is once, few, many or the class of an expanded clone; other rows omit it.

size	D	V	J	length	DNA	CDR3
.	.	TRBV29-1	TRBJ1-2	13	TGCAGCGTTGAAGGGGGAGCTAACTATGGCTACACCTTC	CSVEGGANYGYTF
many	.	TRBV28	TRBJ2-2	16	TGTGCCAGCAGTTTCGGCCGTCCGCTGTCGACCGGGGAGCTGTTTTTT	CASSFGRPLSTGELFF
.	.	TRBV20-1	TRBJ2-7	13	TGCAGTGCTAGAGTCCCAGGGTCCTACGAGCAGTACTTC	CSARVPGSYEQYF
few	.	TRBV3-1	TRBJ2-7	15	TGTGCCAGCAGCCCATTTCCGCAGGGTACCTACGAGCAGTACTTC	CASSPFPQGTYEQYF
few	.	TRBV27	TRBJ2-4	15	TGTGCCAGCAGTTTATGGGCTGGGGACAAAAACATTCAGTACTTC	CASSLWAGDKNIQYF
few	.	TRBV7-8	TRBJ1-4	14	TGTGCCAGCAGCTTAGGTCCCAGGGGCGAAAAACTGTTTTTT	CASSLGPRGEKLFF
many	.	TRBV7-2	TRBJ1-5	15	TGTGCCAGCAGCAGCAAGGGGGGGACGGGGCAGCCCCAGCATTTT	CASSSKGGTGQPQHF
few	.	TRBV6-2/TRBV6-3	TRBJ2-1	15	TGTGCCAGCAGTTTTGTCGCGGGGAAGTACAATGAGCAGTTCTTC	CASSFVAGKYNEQFF
few	.	TRBV20-1	TRBJ1-6	15	TGCAGTGCTAGAGGGGAGAGCTCCTATAATTCACCCCTCCACTTT	CSARGESSYNSPLHF
many	.	TRBV28	TRBJ2-1	18	TGTGCCAGCAGTTTACAAAACCTGGGAACAGGTAGATACAATGAGCAGTTCTTC	CASSLQNLGTGRYNEQFF
.	.	TRBV29-1	TRBJ2-1	16	TGCAGCGTTGGGGGCGCCTCGGAAGGATCCTACAATGAGCAGTTCTTC	CSVGGASEGSYNEQFF
few	.	TRBV12-3/TRBV12-4	TRBJ2-2	14	TGTGCCAGCAGTTCTTCTTTAGATACCGGGGAGCTGTTTTTT	CASSSSLDTGELFF
.	TRBD2	TRBV4-1	TRBJ2-7	15	TGCGCCAGCAGCCGGACTAGCGGGGGAACCTACGAGCAGTACTTC	CASSRTSGGTYEQYF
few	TRBD1	TRBV7-9	TRBJ2-7	14	TGTGCCAGCAGCTCACCGGGACAGATCTACGAGCAGTACTTC	CASSSPGQIYEQYF
.	.	TRBV12-5	TRBJ2-7	12	TGTGCTAGTGGTTTCGGTGTTTACGAGCAGTACTTC	CASGFGVYEQYF
many	TRBD2	TRBV7-9	TRBJ2-1	15	TGTGCCAGCAGCCCCCCGAGCGGGAATTTCAATGAGCAGTTCTTC	CASSPPSGNFNEQFF
.	TRBD2	TRBV12-3/TRBV12-4	TRBJ2-5	16	TGTGCCAGCAGTCCCGCCCCGGGACTAGCGGAAGAGACCCAGTACTTC	CASSPAPGLAEETQYF
few	.	TRBV6-6	TRBJ2-1	15	TGTGCCAGCAGTTACCTCGACGGAGCTGGCAATGAGCAGTTCTTC	CASSYLDGAGNEQFF
many	.	TRBV7-9	TRBJ1-2	15	TGTGCCAGCAGTCCCTCTGAAGGGGAATACTATGGCTACACCTTC	CASSPSEGEYYGYTF
few	.	TRBV5-4	TRBJ2-2	16	TGTGCCAGCAGCCGGCTGGTTGAAGTCGGCACCGGGGAGCTGTTTTTT	CASSRLVEVGTGELFF
medium-sized	.	TRBV7-2	TRBJ2-7	14	TGTGCCAGCAGCCCCGTTTCCGGGTACTACGAGCAGTACTTC	CASSPVSGYYEQYF
few	TRBD1	TRBV4-1	TRBJ1-4	16	TGCGCCAGCAGCCAAGATGGACCGCGACAGGGCGAAAAACTGTTTTTT	CASSQDGPRQGEKLFF